A selection of T cell receptor beta chains follows, all from one sample in a study of T cell responses to AZD1222 COVID-19 vaccine. TCRdb's table, derived via immunoSEQ multiplex PCR, lists solely in-frame clones and lacks some. The sample contains around 80,000 clones, 75% to 90% of which appear only once. Source: peripheral blood, taken 28 days after the second AZD1222 dose. The origin of the receptors is an adult who received the AZD1222 COVID-19 vaccine. Both conserved end residues are part of each CDR3. The D gene is left open where the match is weak. Expanded clones are given a class, and other clones once, few, many or no size at all.

CDR3 protein | CDR3 DNA | J gene | D gene | V gene | clone size
CASSYNRGSMNTEAFF | TGTGCCAGTAGCTATAACAGGGGGAGTATGAACACTGAAGCTTTCTTT | TRBJ1-1 | TRBD1 | TRBV19 | .
CASSLETGPNEKLFF | TGTGCCAGCAGCTTGGAGACGGGACCTAATGAAAAACTGTTTTTT | TRBJ1-4 | . | TRBV7-9 | .
CATSDSSGLNTIYF | TGTGCCACCAGTGATTCGTCGGGACTAAACACCATATATTTT | TRBJ1-3 | . | TRBV24-1 | .
CRSDRGETQYF | TGCAGGAGCGACAGGGGAGAGACCCAGTACTTC | TRBJ2-5 | TRBD1 | TRBV20-1 | .
CSASSRGLTGELFF | TGCAGTGCTAGTTCTAGGGGTCTAACCGGGGAGCTGTTTTTT | TRBJ2-2 | . | TRBV20-1 | .
CASSPRYNEQFF | TGTGCCAGCAGCCCCAGGTACAATGAGCAGTTCTTC | TRBJ2-1 | . | TRBV5-6 | .
CASSPRGKTGAYGYTF | TGTGCCAGCAGCCCCCGAGGGAAGACAGGGGCCTATGGCTACACCTTC | TRBJ1-2 | TRBD1 | TRBV14 | .
CASRVSGGYEQYF | TGTGCCAGCAGAGTTAGTGGGGGATACGAGCAGTACTTC | TRBJ2-7 | . | TRBV6-5 | .
CASSLERLGEQFF | TGCGCCAGCAGCTTGGAACGGCTGGGTGAGCAGTTCTTC | TRBJ2-1 | . | TRBV5-1 | .
CASSATSGGTLAKNIQYF | TGTGCCAGCAGCGCTACTAGCGGGGGAACTTTAGCCAAAAACATTCAGTACTTC | TRBJ2-4 | TRBD2 | TRBV7-9 | .
CGNSGRSSGNTIYF | TGCGGTAACAGCGGCAGGAGCTCTGGAAACACCATATATTTT | TRBJ1-3 | . | TRBV13 | .
CASSVQGVVGNTIYF | TGCGCCAGCAGCGTCCAGGGGGTGGTGGGAAACACCATATATTTT | TRBJ1-3 | TRBD1 | TRBV4-1 | .
CSASGRNEKLFF | TGCAGTGCTAGTGGGAGAAATGAAAAACTGTTTTTT | TRBJ1-4 | . | TRBV20-1 | .
CASSIGGDMNTEAFF | TGTGCCAGTAGTATCGGTGGCGACATGAACACTGAAGCTTTCTTT | TRBJ1-1 | . | TRBV19 | .
CASSDGRNQPQHF | TGTGCCAGCAGCGACGGGCGCAATCAGCCCCAGCATTTT | TRBJ1-5 | . | TRBV11-2 | once
CASRPGTGKRTQYF | TGTGCCAGCAGACCCGGGACAGGGAAAAGGACCCAGTACTTC | TRBJ2-5 | TRBD1 | TRBV6-5 | .
CASSEKRGGLGYTF | TGTGCCAGCAGCGAAAAACGGGGGGGCCTTGGCTACACCTTC | TRBJ1-2 | . | TRBV2 | .
CASSEGPGQETQYF | TGTGCCAGCAGTGAAGGGCCAGGTCAAGAGACCCAGTACTTC | TRBJ2-5 | . | TRBV6-1 | few